This T cell receptor beta chain is drawn from a study of blood T cell repertoires in COVID-19. CDR3 size: 14 residues. The junction had 1 base not matched to a gene; V was cut back by 6 bases and J by 2 bases. The germline gives CDR1 LNHDA, CDR2 SQIVND (reference sequence). Per the original data handling: It was from reference gene primer amplification that nucleated cell counts were estimated. Measured with immunoSEQ multiplex PCR; TCRdb has only the in-frame clones, and not every one. The DNA was the basis for D and trimming; V, J and clone size are from that table. The table includes approximately 160,000 clones, approximately 80% detected once.

Material: PBMCs or T cells enriched from blood (not recorded which). The chain uses TRBV19 and TRBJ2-2; TRBD2 agrees at 9 bases. The origin of this receptor is a man aged 35 to 55 who had recovered from COVID-19. Written as DNA, the CDR3 is TGTGCCAGTAGGACTAGCGGCAACACCGGGGAGCTGTTTTTT. Protein product: CASRTSGNTGELFF.